This passage covers 30 T cell receptor beta chains from one sample sequenced in a study of T cells in Graves' hyperthyroidism and ophthalmopathy. The investigators amplified TCR beta CDR3 regions from RNA transcripts. RT-PCR in the first round (using the HTBI primer set) targeted the TCR CDR3. One entry per CDR3 protein, called by TCRdb with MiXCR from the multiplex PCR reads. The sample has around 600,000 distinct CDR3 sequences, less than 20% seen once. Specimen: blood. The receptors shown here come from a woman younger than 45 with Graves' hyperthyroidism.

The V call is TRBV7-2, the J call TRBJ1-2; the D gene is possibly TRBD1 (5 bases). Between the trimmed V and J ends, which lost 4 bases and 4 bases, there was a span of 10 bases. The CDR3 has 13 residues. CDR1 and CDR2 (germline): SGHTA, FQGNSA. CDR3 bases: TGTGCCAGCAGCTCGGGACTGCCCTATGGCTACACCTTC. Encoded protein: CASSSGLPYGYTF.

V is TRBV3-1 and J is TRBJ2-1, with TRBD2 as a possible D gene (6 bases). The CDR3 runs 16 residues. Germline V gene data show CDR1 as LGHDT and CDR2 as YNNKEL (reference sequence). Trimming removed 5 bases at V and 6 bases at J, with 20 bases between. The CDR3 loop reads CASSLRTGVGFNEQFF. In DNA, the CDR3 is TGTGCCAGCAGCTTAAGGACGGGGGTCGGATTCAATGAGCAGTTCTTC.

A few counts support this clonotype. This chain joins TRBV30 and TRBJ1-5; D unclear. Trimming pared 4 bases from V and 2 bases from J, leaving 12 bases between. Germline V gene sequence: CDR1 GTSNPN, CDR2 SVGIG (reference sequence). The CDR3 covers 14 residues. The CDR3 coding sequence is TGTGCCTGGAACGGGCCCGGCGGCAATCAGCCCCAGCATTTT. It is translated as CAWNGPGGNQPQHF.

This clonotype was recorded a few times. The chain joins TRBV4-1 to TRBJ2-3; D uncertain. The length of the CDR3 is 13 residues. CDR1 and CDR2 from the germline V gene are MGHRA and YSYEKL. The germline V and J ends were trimmed by 0 bases and 6 bases, with 7 bases remaining between them. The CDR3 here is CASSQEDGDTQYF. CDR3 coding DNA: TGCGCCAGCAGCCAAGAAGATGGGGATACGCAGTATTTT.

This clonotype was found a few times. The rearrangement uses TRBV14 and TRBJ2-7, with 7 bases aligning to TRBD1. CDR1 is SGHDN, CDR2 FVKESK, per germline. This CDR3 is built from 17 residues. With 4 bases clipped from V and 0 bases from J, the junction kept 12 bases outside the gene matches. The CDR3: CASSPRGVGTVSYEQYF. The DNA for the CDR3 is TGTGCCAGCAGCCCCCGAGGGGTGGGGACAGTCTCCTACGAGCAGTACTTC.

The chain uses TRBV6-1 and TRBJ2-1; a possible D gene is TRBD2 (5 bases). Trimming pared 6 bases from V and 6 bases from J, leaving 30 bases between. The CDR3 extends over 19 amino acids. CDR1 and CDR2 from the germline V gene are MNHNS and SASEGT. The CDR3 nucleotides are TGTGCCAGCAGCCGCGGGTCTGAGCTCGGGTACCCCTTCCTCAATGAGCAGTTCTTC. It is translated as CASSRGSELGYPFLNEQFF.

This clonotype was seen at least ten times. The chain has TRBV18 and TRBJ2-5; D remains ambiguous. V lost 3 bases and J 4 bases, leaving 9 bases between the germline ends. Germline values: CDR1 KGHSH, CDR2 LQKENI. CDR3 length equals 13 residues. CDR3 nucleotides: TGTGCCAGCTCACCTGACATGGGAGAGACCCAGTACTTC. It translates to CASSPDMGETQYF.

This clonotype was seen repeatedly, ten times or more. This chain uses TRBV6-1 with TRBJ2-7; D may be TRBD1 or TRBD2 (5 bases each). Germline-derived CDR1 and CDR2 are MNHNS and SASEGT. This CDR3 spans 15 amino acids. The ends were cut back, 5 bases at V and 2 bases at J, with 16 bases in the middle. The CDR3 here is CASSFEGSPAYEQYF. CDR3 bases: TGTGCCAGCAGTTTCGAGGGGAGTCCCGCCTACGAGCAGTACTTC.

This clonotype was seen repeatedly, ten times or more. The chain is built from TRBV20-1 and TRBJ1-1; D ambiguous. The V gene's germline CDR1 is DFQATT and CDR2 SNEGSKA (reference sequence). The CDR3 contains 15 residues. V dropped 0 bases and J dropped 2 bases, with 13 bases sitting between them. The CDR3 DNA is TGCAGTGCTAGAGATGTATCGGGAATAAACACTGAAGCTTTCTTT. It is translated as CSARDVSGINTEAFF.

This clonotype was picked up many times. This chain links TRBV12-3 or TRBV12-4 with TRBJ2-1; D gene unclear. V lost 6 bases, J lost 1 base, and 10 bases lay in between. CDR3 length: 14 residues. In DNA form, the CDR3 reads TGTGCCAGCAGCCAGATTCTTTCCTACAATGAGCAGTTCTTC. Translation: CASSQILSYNEQFF.

This clonotype was found many times. The gene calls are TRBV6-5 and TRBJ2-3, with D unclear. This CDR3 spans 14 amino acids. V lost 1 base, J lost 2 bases, and 7 bases lay in between. In germline, CDR1 is MNHEY, CDR2 SVGAGI. CDR3 in amino acids: CASSYLFVTDTQYF. The CDR3 nucleotides read TGTGCCAGCAGTTACTTGTTCGTCACAGATACGCAGTATTTT.

This clonotype was detected ten times or more. V is TRBV5-1 and J is TRBJ1-1, with D maybe TRBD1 (5 bases). The CDR3 covers 17 residues. Germline V gene data show CDR1 as SGHRS and CDR2 as YFSETQ. V lost 3 bases and J lost 0, with 18 bases in between. The CDR3 coding sequence is TGCGCCAGCAGCTCGACGGACACCCGGATATTGAACACTGAAGCTTTCTTT. Translated, it gives CASSSTDTRILNTEAFF. The variable domain in full, with the rest retrieved from reference TRBV5-1 and TRBJ1-1, is KAGVTQTPRYLIKTRGQQVTLSCSPISGHRSVSWYQQTPGQGLQFLFEYFSETQRNKGNFPGRFSGRQFSNSRSEMNVSTLELGDSALYLCASSSTDTRILNTEAFFGQGTRLTVV.

This clonotype was seen more than once but under ten times. The germline gene is not matched at one end of the junction; a read error may be the cause. CDR3 sequence reads: CATSRDRGGLAAHLRDF. CDR3 coding DNA: TGTGCCACCAGCAGAGATAGGGGTGGCCTAGCGGCCCACCTGAGGGACTTC. The chain couples TRBV15 to TRBJ2-5; 7 bases fit TRBD2. The CDR3 loop spans 17 amino acids. The germline gives CDR1 LNHNV, CDR2 YYDKDF (reference sequence).

The table lists this clonotype with a few counts. V usage is TRBV5-1 and J usage is TRBJ2-2, with TRBD1 matching 10 bases. Trimming cost V 0 bases and J 3 bases; bases outside gene matches: 8. This CDR3 has 18 residues. The germline CDR1 and CDR2 sequences are SGHRS and YFSETQ. The CDR3, as DNA: TGCGCCAGCAGCTTGGATCTTCGGACAGGGGGTTACACCGGGGAGCTGTTTTTT. This codes for CASSLDLRTGGYTGELFF.

This clonotype was picked up many times. This sequence joins TRBV7-9 and TRBJ2-7; TRBD2 matches 9 bases. The junction had 18 bases not matched to a gene; V was cut back by 5 bases and J by 1 base. The CDR3 covers 19 residues. The germline gives CDR1 SEHNR, CDR2 FQNEAQ (reference sequence). CDR3 residues: CASSGEGWPTSGRSYEQYF. The CDR3, as DNA: TGTGCCAGCAGCGGGGAGGGGTGGCCGACTAGCGGAAGGTCCTACGAGCAGTACTTC.

V is TRBV10-2 and J is TRBJ1-2; 8 bases align to TRBD1. CDR1 is WSHSY and CDR2 is SAAADI in the germline V gene. V gave up 3 bases and J gave up 2 bases; unmatched junction bases: 5. This CDR3 has 15 amino acids. The CDR3 coding sequence is TGCGCCAGCAGTGACCTTGGACAGGGCAACTATGGCTACACCTTC. It codes for CASSDLGQGNYGYTF.

The gene calls are TRBV19 and TRBJ2-2, with D possibly matching TRBD1 (6 bases). V lost 9 bases to trimming and J lost 1 base, with 12 bases between them. The CDR3 is 14 residues long. Germline CDR1 is LNHDA and CDR2 is SQIVND (reference sequence). CDR3 residues: CASTSTGNTGELFF. Written as DNA, the CDR3 is TGTGCCAGCACTTCGACAGGGAACACCGGGGAGCTGTTTTTT.

The chain has TRBV6-1 and TRBJ1-1; D gene ambiguous. This CDR3 is built from 12 residues. V was clipped by 4 bases and J by 1 base, with 4 bases between them. CDR1 and CDR2 from the germline V gene are MNHNS and SASEGT. CDR3 in amino acids: CASSGPNTEAFF. The CDR3 DNA is TGTGCCAGCAGTGGACCGAACACTGAAGCTTTCTTT.

At least ten counts were recorded for this clonotype. The DNA of the CDR3 is TGCAGTGCTAGAGATCCGCTGACTGCCCAAGAGACCCAGTACTTC. Its protein is CSARDPLTAQETQYF. The chain is built from TRBV20-1 and TRBJ2-5; no firm D call. Germline-derived CDR1 and CDR2 are DFQATT and SNEGSKA (reference sequence). The V gene lost 0 bases and the J gene lost 1 base, with 12 bases spanning the gap. This CDR3 is 15 amino acids long.

About this clonotype: An end of the junction does not agree with germline; a read error may underlie this. CDR3 in amino acids: CASSTRTLDTQYF. CDR3 bases: TGCGCCAGCAGCACCCGGACTCTTGATACGCAGTATTTT. This chain joins TRBV7-3 and TRBJ2-3, with D perhaps matching TRBD2 (5 bases). CDR3 length equals 13 residues. Germline V lookup: CDR1 SGHTA, CDR2 FQGTGA.

This clonotype came up many times. V gene TRBV30 combines with J gene TRBJ2-7; D is unresolved. Germline CDR1 reads GTSNPN; CDR2 reads SVGIG (reference sequence). The CDR3 totals 13 residues. With 0 bases removed from V and 3 bases from J, the gap between germline ends came to 9 bases. The CDR3, as DNA: TGTGCCTGGAGTGTGGCCCGAGGCTACGAGCAGTACTTC. It encodes CAWSVARGYEQYF.

This chain joins TRBV29-1 and TRBJ2-5, with 10 bases fitting TRBD2. The CDR3 is 15 residues long. Germline trimming cut 6 bases from V and 3 bases from J; bases unmatched to any gene: 10. Germline CDR1 and CDR2: SQVTM and ANQGSEA. In nucleotides, the CDR3 is TGCAGCGTCGCTAGCGGGAGTGGGGGGGAAGAGACCCAGTACTTC. Its protein product is CSVASGSGGEETQYF.

In this sample, this clonotype turned up a few times. This chain links TRBV7-9 with TRBJ1-6, with TRBD1 matching over 8 bases. CDR3 length: 18 residues. The V segment lost 5 bases and the J segment 3 bases; nucleotides outside the gene matches: 12. CDR1 and CDR2 (germline): SEHNR, FQNEAQ (reference sequence). CDR3 protein: CASSGGTGHPLYNSPLHF. Written as DNA, the CDR3 is TGTGCCAGCAGCGGGGGGACAGGTCATCCCCTCTATAATTCACCCCTCCACTTT.

This clonotype came up many times. The chain recombines TRBV7-3 with TRBJ1-1; tentatively, D is TRBD1 (5 bases). The V end lost 2 bases, the J end lost 0 bases, and 28 bases lay between the germline ends. CDR1 and CDR2 from the germline V gene are SGHTA and FQGTGA. The CDR3 extends over 21 amino acids. CDR3 amino acids: CASSLSNLPSSQTAMNTEAFF. CDR3 coding DNA: TGTGCCAGCAGCTTATCCAACCTACCCTCGAGCCAGACAGCCATGAACACTGAAGCTTTCTTT.

The chain recombines TRBV29-1 with TRBJ1-6, with 9 positions matching TRBD1. V trimming: 4 bases; J trimming: 5 bases; junction bases outside the gene matches: 0. The length of the CDR3 is 13 residues. Per germline, CDR1 SQVTM and CDR2 ANQGSEA. DNA of the CDR3: TGCAGCGTTGGACAGGGGGATAATTCACCCCTCCACTTT. Its protein product is CSVGQGDNSPLHF. Full variable domain (missing parts from reference TRBV29-1 and TRBJ1-6): SAVISQKPSRDICQRGTSLTIQCQVDSQVTMMFWYRQQPGQSLTLIATANQGSEATYESGFVIDKFPISRPNLTFSTLTVSNMSPEDSSIYLCSVGQGDNSPLHFGNGTRLTVT.

CDR3 coding DNA: TGTGCCAGCAGCCCGAGACCGCAACTGGGTGAAAAACTGTTTTTT. Translated, it gives CASSPRPQLGEKLFF. The chain links TRBV27 to TRBJ1-4, with D unclear. The CDR3 contains 15 residues. Germline CDR1 and CDR2: MNHEY and SMNVEV (reference sequence). Trimming stripped 6 bases from V and 7 bases from J, with 18 bases between.

This clonotype came up many times. The chain is built from TRBV18 and TRBJ1-4; D is possibly TRBD1 (5 bases). Germline values: CDR1 KGHSH, CDR2 LQKENI. With 4 bases removed from V and 3 bases from J, the gap between germline ends came to 15 bases. The CDR3 runs to 16 residues. DNA of the CDR3: TGTGCCAGCTCACTCGAGGGGAAGCTGGCTAATGAAAAACTGTTTTTT. As protein: CASSLEGKLANEKLFF. Full variable domain (rest looked up from reference TRBV18 and TRBJ1-4): NAGVMQNPRHLVRRRGQEARLRCSPMKGHSHVYWYRQLPEEGLKFMVYLQKENIIDESGMPKERFSAEFPKEGPSILRIQQVVRGDSAAYFCASSLEGKLANEKLFFGSGTQLSVL.

There are many counts of this clonotype. The chain has TRBV5-1 and TRBJ2-7; TRBD2 aligns across 7 bases. After removal of 0 bases from V and 2 bases from J, the junction contained 20 bases not matched to a gene. Germline lookup yields CDR1 SGHRS and CDR2 YFSETQ. CDR3 length: 20 amino acids. In DNA form, the CDR3 reads TGCGCCAGCAGCTTGGGGGCTAGCGGTCTCCCCTTGCCTATTGCCTACGAGCAGTACTTC. Translation gives CASSLGASGLPLPIAYEQYF. The whole variable domain, filled in from reference TRBV5-1 and TRBJ2-7, reads KAGVTQTPRYLIKTRGQQVTLSCSPISGHRSVSWYQQTPGQGLQFLFEYFSETQRNKGNFPGRFSGRQFSNSRSEMNVSTLELGDSALYLCASSLGASGLPLPIAYEQYFGPGTRLTVT.

This clonotype has more than one count but fewer than ten. The rearrangement joins TRBV5-5 to TRBJ2-7; D is possibly TRBD2 (5 bases). The CDR3 consists of 14 residues. The germline V gene encodes CDR1 SGHKS and CDR2 YYEKEE (reference sequence). The ends were cut back, 6 bases at V and 7 bases at J, with 20 bases in the middle. CDR3 region: CASTQQPPSGEQYF. The CDR3 DNA sequence: TGTGCCAGCACCCAACAACCGCCATCGGGGGAGCAGTACTTC.

Ten or more counts support this clonotype. The rearrangement links TRBV29-1 to TRBJ2-7; 10 bases match TRBD2. J was trimmed by 2 bases and V by 4 bases; bases with no gene match: 8. CDR3 length equals 15 residues. CDR1 and CDR2 (germline): SQVTM, ANQGSEA. In nucleotides, the CDR3 is TGCAGCGTTGGGCCAACTAGCGGGACTACCTACGAGCAGTACTTC. Its protein is CSVGPTSGTTYEQYF.